This T cell receptor (beta chain) was recorded in a study of PD-L1 blockade in urothelial cancer. Background on the study: About 85% of the 29 patients were men with bladder-origin urothelial cancer. Median T cell yield per blood sample was more than 130,000 cells.

Only in-frame clones appear in the TCRdb table, and some are missing; sequencing was by immunoSEQ multiplex PCR. The sample contains 30,000 to 40,000 clones, 75% to 85% of which appear only once. The length of the CDR3 is 15 residues. Germline V gene lookup returns CDR1 SGHVS and CDR2 FNYEAQ. Trimming cost V 1 base and J 6 bases; bases outside gene matches: 8. The sample was PBMCs, taken around atezolizumab (anti-PD-L1) treatment. The chain carries TRBV7-6 and TRBJ2-7, with 8 bases aligning to TRBD2. The source of this sequence is a man in his sixties with urothelial cancer. The CDR3 DNA reads as TGTGCCAGCAGCTTAGAACCAGCGGGGGCTCTCGAGCAGTACTTC. Translating gives CASSLEPAGALEQYF.